The next 17 T cell receptor beta chains were all read from a single sample in a study of human T cells and chemical hapten exposure. Sample time point: patch test 2, 6 weeks after DPC sensitization. Indicated treatment: therapeutic diphenylcyclopropenone sensitization with weekly scalp DPC. TCRdb re-derived calls from the RACE reads in MiXCR, one entry per CDR3 protein. The data hold 25,000 to 30,000 distinct CDR3 sequences, with approximately 9% observed a single time. The sample in question was whole blood, obtained in connection with sensitization to the hapten diphenylcyclopropenone (DPC). Receptors originate from a man aged 25 to 45 with alopecia areata. Some clones in this sample may be carry-over from other donors' samples.

This clonotype has more than one count but fewer than ten. The CDR3 nucleotides read TGTGCCAGCAGTGAAGGGTCAAGTAGTTCCAATGAGCAGTTCTTC. It translates to CASSEGSSSSNEQFF. The chain combines TRBV6-1 with TRBJ2-1; no reliable D call. Trimming stripped 1 base from V and 6 bases from J, with 13 bases between. Germline loops: CDR1 MNHNS, CDR2 SASEGT. CDR3 size: 15 residues.

This clonotype was counted at least ten times. The J gene is TRBJ2-7, the V gene TRBV12-3 or TRBV12-4; D is uncertain. V dropped 4 bases and J dropped 0 bases, with 10 bases sitting between them. The CDR3 extends over 14 amino acids. DNA for the CDR3: TGTGCCAGCAGTTGGGCCTGGAGCTCCTACGAGCAGTACTTC. Protein sequence: CASSWAWSSYEQYF.

This clonotype turned up a few times. The gene calls are TRBV11-3 and TRBJ2-7, with TRBD1 as a possible D gene (5 bases). V lost 3 bases and J 7 bases, leaving 16 bases between the germline ends. The CDR3 covers 14 residues. Germline CDR1 and CDR2: SGHNT and YENEEA. The CDR3, as DNA: TGTGCCAGCAGCTTCTTAGGCAGGGCGGATGAGCAGTACTTC. It specifies CASSFLGRADEQYF.

At least ten counts were recorded for this clonotype. This chain joins TRBV7-8 and TRBJ1-1; no clear D. CDR3 size: 15 residues. Germline values: CDR1 SGHVS, CDR2 FQNEAQ. The ends were cut back, 0 bases at V and 2 bases at J, with 10 bases in the middle. The CDR3 coding sequence is TGTGCCAGCAGCTTAGCCGGACTGACCAACACTGAAGCTTTCTTT. Amino acid sequence: CASSLAGLTNTEAFF.

The chain recombines TRBV27 with TRBJ2-3; TRBD2 is a possible D gene (5 bases). CDR1 and CDR2 (germline): MNHEY, SMNVEV (reference sequence). CDR3 length: 17 amino acids. With 0 bases removed from V and 5 bases from J, the gap between germline ends came to 18 bases. CDR3 sequence: CASSLSLLDSAKDTQYF. The CDR3 DNA reads TGTGCCAGCAGTTTATCGTTACTAGATTCCGCCAAAGATACGCAGTATTTT.

The rearrangement links TRBV3-1 to TRBJ2-5; D perhaps matches TRBD1 (6 bases). CDR1 and CDR2 (germline): LGHDT, YNNKEL (reference sequence). The CDR3 is 13 residues long. Trimming removed 2 bases at V and 5 bases at J, with 9 bases between. CDR3 protein: CASSQPRGETQYF. For the CDR3, the DNA is TGTGCCAGCAGCCAACCGAGGGGGGAGACCCAGTACTTC.

This clonotype was counted ten times or more. The chain links TRBV18 to TRBJ2-1; a possible D gene is TRBD1 (5 bases). Trimming stripped 0 bases from V and 8 bases from J, with 17 bases between. CDR1 KGHSH and CDR2 LQKENI come from the germline V gene. This CDR3 contains 16 residues. The CDR3 DNA sequence: TGTGCCAGCTCACCACCCCATGGGCACAGGACCGATGAGCAGTTCTTC. It is translated as CASSPPHGHRTDEQFF.

With regard to this clonotype: Possible read error: a much larger clone is one base away. This chain uses TRBV2 with TRBJ1-3; D not resolved. Germline CDR1 and CDR2: SNHLY and FYNNEI. The CDR3 covers 13 residues. The CDR3 coding sequence is TGTGTCAGCAGTTATGCCCCTGGAAACACCATATATTTT. Residues: CVSSYAPGNTIYF. The full variable domain, rest sourced from reference TRBV2 and TRBJ1-3, is EPEVTQTPSHQVTQMGQEVILRCVPISNHLYFYWYRQILGQKVEFLVSFYNNEISEKSEIFDDQFSVERPDGSNFTLKIRSTKLEDSAMYFCVSSYAPGNTIYFGEGSWLTVV.

This clonotype was recorded a few times. V and J are TRBV7-2 and TRBJ1-5; D unclear. V was pared by 0 bases and J by 7 bases, with 13 bases between. The CDR3 runs to 15 residues. Germline V gene sequence: CDR1 SGHTA, CDR2 FQGNSA. For the CDR3, the DNA is TGTGCCAGCAGCTTAGCTATCTCGGGCGTCCAGCCCCAGCATTTT. Amino acids: CASSLAISGVQPQHF.

The CDR3 region has the DNA TGTGCCAGCAGCTCCGTGGATCATTCCTACGAGCAGTACTTC. Translated, it gives CASSSVDHSYEQYF. This chain links TRBV12-3 or TRBV12-4 with TRBJ2-7; the D is unclear. Trimming cost V 6 bases and J 1 base, with 13 bases left between them. CDR3 length equals 14 residues.

Ten or more counts support this clonotype. J is TRBJ2-1 and V is TRBV20-1; D gene unclear. From germline, CDR1 is DFQATT and CDR2 SNEGSKA (reference sequence). Trimming removed 4 bases at V and 2 bases at J, with 9 bases between. The CDR3 totals 13 residues. As DNA, the CDR3 is TGCAGTGCTACGCGACCGACCTACAATGAGCAGTTCTTC. It yields the protein CSATRPTYNEQFF.

This clonotype occurred a few times. V gene TRBV4-1 combines with J gene TRBJ2-3; 7 bases are a match to TRBD2. V gave up 0 bases and J gave up 2 bases; unmatched junction bases: 5. This CDR3 is 16 amino acids long. Germline-derived CDR1 and CDR2 are MGHRA and YSYEKL. The DNA for the CDR3 is TGCGCCAGCAGCCAAGATACTAGCGCGTACACAGATACGCAGTATTTT. Its translation: CASSQDTSAYTDTQYF.

This clonotype was observed at least ten times. V is TRBV20-1 and J is TRBJ1-1; D gene unclear. V was shortened by 0 bases and J by 4 bases, with 12 bases between the two germline ends. Germline V gene data show CDR1 as DFQATT and CDR2 as SNEGSKA (reference sequence). There are 14 residues in the CDR3. The CDR3 loop reads CSARDGKGTTEAFF. The CDR3 nucleotides are TGCAGTGCTAGAGATGGCAAGGGCACCACTGAAGCTTTCTTT.

This clonotype was seen a few times. The rearrangement uses TRBV19 and TRBJ1-2, with TRBD1 as a possible D gene (6 bases). The germline CDR1 and CDR2 sequences are LNHDA and SQIVND (reference sequence). The CDR3 has 14 residues. Trimming took off 6 bases at V and 3 bases at J, with 14 bases between the two ends. The CDR3 coding sequence is TGTGCCAGTAGCAATACAGGGTATTACTATGGCTACACCTTC. As protein: CASSNTGYYYGYTF. The variable domain in full, completed from reference TRBV19 and TRBJ1-2, reads DGGITQSPKYLFRKEGQNVTLSCEQNLNHDAMYWYRQDPGQGLRLIYYSQIVNDFQKGDIAEGYSVSREKKESFPLTVTSAQKNPTAFYLCASSNTGYYYGYTFGSGTRLTVV.

CDR3 sequence: CASSPTGGMNYEQYF. The CDR3 nucleotides are TGTGCCAGCAGCCCGACAGGGGGCATGAACTACGAGCAGTACTTC. This rearrangement joins TRBV7-2 to TRBJ2-7; 10 bases map to TRBD1. This CDR3 spans 15 amino acids. Germline CDR1 reads SGHTA; CDR2 reads FQGNSA. The V and J ends lost 5 bases and 3 bases, in that order; junction bases with no gene match: 7.

The sample holds many counts of this clonotype. The chain combines TRBV12-3 or TRBV12-4 with TRBJ1-1, with D perhaps TRBD1 (5 bases). The CDR3 runs to 14 residues. The V end lost 1 base, the J end lost 5 bases, and 11 bases lay between the germline ends. CDR3: CASSLGREGTEAFF. The CDR3 region has the DNA TGTGCCAGCAGTTTAGGGAGGGAGGGGACTGAAGCTTTCTTT.

This sequence joins TRBV4-3 and TRBJ1-1, with a weak D call TRBD1 (5 bases). The CDR3 totals 15 residues. V dropped 1 base and J dropped 1 base, with 10 bases sitting between them. Germline V gene lookup returns CDR1 LGHNA and CDR2 YSLEER. The CDR3 nucleotides are TGCGCCAGCAGCCAAGGACCGGGACGGAACACTGAAGCTTTCTTT. It yields the protein CASSQGPGRNTEAFF.